A single sample is the source of the 28 T cell receptor beta chains below, sequenced in a study of OX40 agonist ivuxolimab in advanced cancers. TCRdb's copy holds only in-frame clones and misses some; the assay was immunoSEQ multiplex PCR. The top ten clones hold 3.9% of a sample with fewer than 60,000 clones, over 70% of them seen once. The sample was CD4+ or CD8+ T cells sorted from blood, taken in a trial of the OX40 agonist ivuxolimab. These receptors were taken from an adult with an advanced solid tumor such as melanoma, head and neck, liver or kidney cancer.

The V gene is TRBV19, the J gene TRBJ1-1; D is unresolved. Between the trimmed V and J ends, which lost 10 bases and 1 base, there was a span of 10 bases. This CDR3 spans 12 amino acids. Germline loops: CDR1 LNHDA, CDR2 SQIVND (reference sequence). The CDR3 DNA sequence: TGTGCCACCCACGAAGGGAACACTGAAGCTTTCTTT. Its protein is CATHEGNTEAFF.

The chain uses TRBV18 and TRBJ1-2; 7 bases match TRBD1. The ends lost 5 bases at V and 2 bases at J; junction bases unmatched: 8. Germline V gives CDR1 KGHSH, CDR2 LQKENI. The CDR3 consists of 15 residues. The DNA for the CDR3 is TGTGCCAGCTCAAAATCTGGACAGGTGAACTATGGCTACACCTTC. Protein product: CASSKSGQVNYGYTF.

This chain uses TRBV2 with TRBJ2-2; D possibly corresponds to TRBD1 (6 bases). The CDR3 covers 16 residues. CDR1 and CDR2 (germline): SNHLY, FYNNEI. V lost 5 bases to trimming and J lost 0 bases, with 13 bases between them. The CDR3 sequence: CASSSQGNSNTGELFF. The CDR3, as DNA: TGTGCCAGCAGTTCCCAGGGGAACTCGAACACCGGGGAGCTGTTTTTT.

The CDR3 DNA is TGCAGCGTTGAAACCCCCAGTGCCTACGAGCAGTACTTC. This codes for CSVETPSAYEQYF. The chain joins TRBV29-1 to TRBJ2-7; no definite D call. With 2 bases removed from V and 2 bases from J, the gap between germline ends came to 10 bases. The CDR3 length is 13 residues. Germline lookup yields CDR1 SQVTM and CDR2 ANQGSEA.

The chain links TRBV21-1 to TRBJ2-7; TRBD1, the table's D call, lacks a check against the DNA. TRBV21-1 is termed a pseudogene. The CDR3 has 17 amino acids. CDR3 sequence reads: CASSKIWNRSSSYEQYF. Written as DNA, the CDR3 is TGTGCCAGCAGCAAAATTTGGAACAGGTCAAGCTCCTACGAGCAGTACTTC.

V and J are TRBV6-5 and TRBJ1-4; no reliable D call. Germline V gene sequence: CDR1 MNHEY, CDR2 SVGAGI. CDR3 length equals 15 residues. V lost 2 bases and J lost 0, with 7 bases in between. DNA of the CDR3: TGTGCCAGCAGTTACGGGAGTGCAACTAATGAAAAACTGTTTTTT. Its translation: CASSYGSATNEKLFF.

V is TRBV5-4 and J is TRBJ2-2, with D possibly called TRBD1 or TRBD2 (5 bases each). Looked up from germline, CDR1 is SGHNT and CDR2 is YYREEE (reference sequence). V lost 4 bases to trimming and J lost 1 base, with 14 bases between them. This CDR3 has 16 amino acids. DNA for the CDR3: TGTGCCAGCAGCCTAGCATCAAGGGGGAACACCGGGGAGCTGTTTTTT. Encoded protein: CASSLASRGNTGELFF.

The CDR3 DNA is TGTGCCAGCCGAACAGGGGGGGCAAGTACTGAAGCTTTCTTT. It encodes CASRTGGASTEAFF. The rearrangement links TRBV28 to TRBJ1-1, with 8 bases identical to TRBD1. The germline V gene encodes CDR1 MDHEN and CDR2 SYDVKM. The V gene end was trimmed by 8 bases and the J gene end by 5 bases; junction bases not matched to a gene: 10. CDR3 length: 14 amino acids.

The sample holds one count of this clone. This chain uses TRBV7-7 with TRBJ2-1, with TRBD1 matching 9 bases. V lost 5 bases and J lost 0; bases outside the gene matches: 14. The CDR3 loop spans 19 amino acids. The germline CDR1 and CDR2 sequences are SSHAT and FNYEAQ (reference sequence). The CDR3 loop is CASSIEPGQGKSSYNEQFF. The CDR3 DNA reads as TGTGCCAGCAGCATTGAGCCGGGACAGGGAAAGAGCTCCTACAATGAGCAGTTCTTC.

V gene TRBV30 combines with J gene TRBJ1-3; D remains ambiguous. There are 16 residues in the CDR3. Germline V lookup: CDR1 GTSNPN, CDR2 SVGIG (reference sequence). Trimming stripped 0 bases from V and 0 bases from J, with 12 bases between. The CDR3 region has the DNA TGTGCCTGGAGTGTTTCGGGCGGTGTCTCTGGAAACACCATATATTTT. Its translation: CAWSVSGGVSGNTIYF.

The chain is built from TRBV2 and TRBJ1-2; TRBD1 aligns across 11 bases. V lost 4 bases and J lost 4; bases outside the gene matches: 5. This CDR3 comprises 15 residues. The V gene's germline CDR1 is SNHLY and CDR2 FYNNEI. This chain's CDR3 is CASSGRDRGTYGYTF. The CDR3 region has the DNA TGTGCCAGCAGTGGAAGGGACAGGGGGACCTATGGCTACACCTTC.

The chain couples TRBV2 to TRBJ2-3; 11 bases agree with TRBD1. This CDR3 has 15 residues. Trimming took 6 bases from V and 3 from J; bases not matched to a gene: 5. CDR1 and CDR2 from the germline V gene are SNHLY and FYNNEI. The CDR3 protein is CASSGQGALTDTQYF. The DNA for the CDR3 is TGTGCCAGCAGCGGACAGGGGGCCCTTACAGATACGCAGTATTTT.

The genes are TRBV14 and TRBJ2-5, with a possible D match to TRBD2 (6 bases). This CDR3 contains 18 residues. Germline-derived CDR1 and CDR2 are SGHDN and FVKESK. Trimming cost V 3 bases and J 4 bases, with 24 bases left between them. The CDR3 DNA reads TGTGCCAGCAGCCATGGCGGCCGGGGACTCCGGGCTTCAGAGACCCAGTACTTC. Translating gives CASSHGGRGLRASETQYF.

The chain joins TRBV14 to TRBJ2-1, with TRBD2 matching 7 bases. The CDR3 is made up of 15 amino acids. Germline CDR1 reads SGHDN; CDR2 reads FVKESK. Trimming at V came to 4 bases and at J to 5 bases, leaving 8 bases not matched to a gene. CDR3 loop: CASSPYGRSNNEQFF. CDR3 nucleotide sequence: TGTGCCAGCAGCCCCTACGGGAGGAGTAACAATGAGCAGTTCTTC. The full variable domain, in which reference TRBV14 and TRBJ2-1 provide the parts outside the CDR3, is EAGVTQFPSHSVIEKGQTVTLRCDPISGHDNLYWYRRVMGKEIKFLLHFVKESKQDESGMPNNRFLAERTGGTYSTLKVQPAELEDSGVYFCASSPYGRSNNEQFFGPGTRLTVL.

The V gene is TRBV30, the J gene TRBJ1-1; no clear D gene. The germline gives CDR1 GTSNPN, CDR2 SVGIG (reference sequence). CDR3 length: 13 residues. The V end lost 0 bases, the J end lost 1 base, and 6 bases lay between the germline ends. The CDR3 loop is CAWSVRENTEAFF. Written as DNA, the CDR3 is TGTGCCTGGAGTGTACGGGAGAACACTGAAGCTTTCTTT.

The V and J genes are TRBV27 and TRBJ1-6; the D is unclear. Germline CDR1 reads MNHEY; CDR2 reads SMNVEV (reference sequence). The CDR3 loop spans 9 amino acids. V gave up 7 bases and J gave up 11 bases, with 3 bases separating them. CDR3 protein: CASKTPLHF. The CDR3 DNA reads TGTGCCAGCAAAACACCCCTCCACTTT.

This clone was counted between two and nine times. The chain combines TRBV6-5 with TRBJ1-1; unclear D gene. Trimming took 3 bases from V and 3 from J, leaving 14 bases between them. CDR3 size: 15 residues. In germline, CDR1 is MNHEY, CDR2 SVGAGI. The CDR3 is CASSYKATSDTEAFF. The DNA of the CDR3 is TGTGCCAGCAGTTATAAGGCAACCTCGGACACTGAAGCTTTCTTT.

The table lists this clone with a few counts. The V gene is TRBV9, the J gene TRBJ2-1; D might be TRBD1 (7 bases). Trimming stripped 3 bases from V and 0 bases from J, with 13 bases between. CDR3 size: 16 residues. Germline V gene data show CDR1 as SGDLS and CDR2 as YYNGEE. The CDR3 DNA follows: TGTGCCAGCAGCGCGGAGGGACAGAGCTCCTACAATGAGCAGTTCTTC. Translation: CASSAEGQSSYNEQFF.

This clone showed up just a few times. The chain employs TRBV2 and TRBJ1-5, with D perhaps matching TRBD1 (6 bases). The germline gives CDR1 SNHLY, CDR2 FYNNEI. The length of the CDR3 is 15 residues. V lost 4 bases to trimming and J lost 0 bases, with 10 bases between them. The CDR3 loop is CASSGRTDSNQPQHF. The CDR3 region has the DNA TGTGCCAGCAGTGGCCGGACAGATAGCAATCAGCCCCAGCATTTT.

The chain has TRBV12-5 and TRBJ1-3; D is unresolved. Germline V gives CDR1 LGHNT, CDR2 FRNRAP. V gave up 0 bases and J gave up 1 base, with 10 bases separating them. CDR3 size: 16 residues. This CDR3 reads CASGLVSGDSGNTIYF. The CDR3 bases are TGTGCTAGTGGTTTGGTATCTGGCGATTCTGGAAACACCATATATTTT.

The chain couples TRBV9 to TRBJ1-3; D call uncertain. The V and J ends lost 0 bases and 0 bases respectively, with 7 bases between them. The CDR3 sequence is 15 residues long. Germline values: CDR1 SGDLS, CDR2 YYNGEE. The CDR3 loop reads CASSVGGHSGNTIYF. In DNA, the CDR3 is TGTGCCAGCAGCGTAGGTGGCCACTCTGGAAACACCATATATTTT.

In this sample, this clone turned up once. The chain joins TRBV20-1 to TRBJ2-1; the D is unclear. The length of the CDR3 is 11 residues. Trimming removed 3 bases from V and 7 bases from J, with 7 bases in between. Germline-derived CDR1 and CDR2 are DFQATT and SNEGSKA (reference sequence). The CDR3 reads CSARDRNEQFF. The CDR3 region has the DNA TGCAGTGCTAGGGATAGGAATGAGCAGTTCTTC.

As to this clone: Within the sample, other DNA sequences also encode this same CDR3. This chain joins TRBV7-3 and TRBJ2-5; 7 bases fit TRBD2. Germline CDR1 reads SGHTA; CDR2 reads FQGTGA. CDR3 size: 14 residues. After removal of 5 bases from V and 2 bases from J, the junction contained 5 bases not matched to a gene. DNA of the CDR3: TGTGCCAGCAGCCCTACGGGACTACAAGAGACCCAGTACTTC. Translated, it gives CASSPTGLQETQYF.

The chain is built from TRBV28 and TRBJ2-1; D remains ambiguous. The CDR3 is made up of 13 amino acids. Germline V gene lookup returns CDR1 MDHEN and CDR2 SYDVKM. Deletions cut 4 bases from V and 4 bases from J, with 8 bases between. CDR3 bases: TGTGCCAGCAGTTCACTTATTTACAATGAGCAGTTCTTC. It codes for CASSSLIYNEQFF.

The V gene is TRBV7-2, the J gene TRBJ1-5; unclear D gene. The V gene lost 5 bases and the J gene lost 9 bases, with 14 bases spanning the gap. There are 13 residues in the CDR3. In germline, CDR1 is SGHTA, CDR2 FQGNSA. The CDR3 nucleotides are TGTGCCAGCAGCATAGACGGGTCCTGGCCCCAGCATTTT. The encoded protein is CASSIDGSWPQHF.

The V call is TRBV27, the J call TRBJ1-5; D is possibly TRBD1 (6 bases). Per the germline V gene, CDR1 is MNHEY and CDR2 is SMNVEV (reference sequence). This CDR3 has 15 amino acids. V lost 1 base and J 4 bases, leaving 11 bases between the germline ends. CDR3 coding DNA: TGTGCCAGCAGTTTATGGGGGGCAAGAAATCAGCCCCAGCATTTT. Translating gives CASSLWGARNQPQHF.

V and J are TRBV28 and TRBJ2-7; TRBD1 matches 9 bases. This CDR3 is built from 14 residues. The germline CDR1 and CDR2 sequences are MDHEN and SYDVKM. J lost 3 bases, V lost 6 bases, and 6 bases had no gene match. CDR3 in DNA: TGTGCCAGCAGCCTAACAGGGGGCATCTACGAGCAGTACTTC. Its translation: CASSLTGGIYEQYF.

The V gene is TRBV30, the J gene TRBJ1-2; 8 nucleotides align to TRBD1. With 4 bases clipped from V and 4 bases from J, the junction kept 5 bases outside the gene matches. Germline CDR1 GTSNPN, CDR2 SVGIG (reference sequence). There are 13 residues in the CDR3. Here the CDR3 reads CAWNRDRPYGYTF. The CDR3 DNA sequence: TGTGCCTGGAATCGGGACAGGCCCTATGGCTACACCTTC.